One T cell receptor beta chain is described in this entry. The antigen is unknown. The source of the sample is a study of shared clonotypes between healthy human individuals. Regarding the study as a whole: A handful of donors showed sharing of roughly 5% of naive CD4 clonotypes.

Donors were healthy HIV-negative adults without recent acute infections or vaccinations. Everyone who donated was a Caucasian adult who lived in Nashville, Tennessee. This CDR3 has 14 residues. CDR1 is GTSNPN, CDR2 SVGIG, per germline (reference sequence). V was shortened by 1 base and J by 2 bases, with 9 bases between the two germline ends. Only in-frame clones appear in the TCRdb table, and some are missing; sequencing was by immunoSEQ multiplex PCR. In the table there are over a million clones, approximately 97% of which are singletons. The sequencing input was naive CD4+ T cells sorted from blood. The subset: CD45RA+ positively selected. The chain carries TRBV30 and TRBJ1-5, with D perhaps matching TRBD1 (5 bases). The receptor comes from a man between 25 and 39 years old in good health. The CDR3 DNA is TGTGCCTGGAGTGGGCAGGGTGGCAATCAGCCCCAGCATTTT. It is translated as CAWSGQGGNQPQHF.